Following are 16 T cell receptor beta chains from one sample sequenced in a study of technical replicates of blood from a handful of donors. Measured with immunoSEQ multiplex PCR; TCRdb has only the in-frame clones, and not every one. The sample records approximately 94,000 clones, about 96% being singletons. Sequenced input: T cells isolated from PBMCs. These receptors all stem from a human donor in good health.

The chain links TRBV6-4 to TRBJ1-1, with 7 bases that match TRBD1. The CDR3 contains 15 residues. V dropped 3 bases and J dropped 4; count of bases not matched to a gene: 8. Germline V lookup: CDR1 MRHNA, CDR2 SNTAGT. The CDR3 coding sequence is TGTGCCAGCAGTGAATCTCTAACAGGGGCCACTGAAGCTTTCTTT. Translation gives CASSESLTGATEAFF.

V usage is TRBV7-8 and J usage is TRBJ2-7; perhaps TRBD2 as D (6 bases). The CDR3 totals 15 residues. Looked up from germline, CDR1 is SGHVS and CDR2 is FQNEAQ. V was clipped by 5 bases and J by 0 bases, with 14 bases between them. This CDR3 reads CASSELGRSSYEQYF. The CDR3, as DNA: TGTGCCAGCAGCGAGCTTGGGAGGAGCTCCTACGAGCAGTACTTC.

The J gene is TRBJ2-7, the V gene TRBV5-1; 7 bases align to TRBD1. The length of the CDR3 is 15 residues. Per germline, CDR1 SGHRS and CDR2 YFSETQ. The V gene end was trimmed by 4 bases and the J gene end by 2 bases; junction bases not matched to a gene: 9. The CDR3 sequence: CASSRATGQAYEQYF. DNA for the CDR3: TGCGCCAGCAGCCGGGCTACCGGACAGGCCTACGAGCAGTACTTC.

The CDR3 loop reads CASSYLGTAQETQYF. DNA for the CDR3: TGTGCCAGCAGTTACCTTGGGACAGCACAAGAGACCCAGTACTTC. V usage is TRBV6-5 and J usage is TRBJ2-5; TRBD1 matches at 7 bases. Trimming cost V 2 bases and J 2 bases; bases outside gene matches: 5. The CDR3 spans 15 residues. CDR1 and CDR2 (germline): MNHEY, SVGAGI.

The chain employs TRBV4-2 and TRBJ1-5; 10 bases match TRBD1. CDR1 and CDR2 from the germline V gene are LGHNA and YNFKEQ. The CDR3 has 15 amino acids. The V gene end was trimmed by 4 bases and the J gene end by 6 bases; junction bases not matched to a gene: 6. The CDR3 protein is CASSPRGQGSQPQHF. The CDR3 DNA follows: TGTGCCAGCAGCCCGCGGGGACAGGGGTCTCAGCCCCAGCATTTT.

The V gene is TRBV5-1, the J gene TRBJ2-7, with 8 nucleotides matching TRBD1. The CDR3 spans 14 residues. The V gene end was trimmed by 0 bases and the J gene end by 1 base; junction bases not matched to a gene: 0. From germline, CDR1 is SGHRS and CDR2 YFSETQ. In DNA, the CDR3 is TGCGCCAGCAGCTTGGGGGACAGGTCCTACGAGCAGTACTTC. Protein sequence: CASSLGDRSYEQYF.

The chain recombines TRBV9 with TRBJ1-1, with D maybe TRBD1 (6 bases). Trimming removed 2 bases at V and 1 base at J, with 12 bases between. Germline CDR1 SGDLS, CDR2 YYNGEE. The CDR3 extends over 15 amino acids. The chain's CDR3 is CASSVGHRANTEAFF. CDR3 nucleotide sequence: TGTGCCAGCAGCGTCGGCCACAGGGCGAACACTGAAGCTTTCTTT.

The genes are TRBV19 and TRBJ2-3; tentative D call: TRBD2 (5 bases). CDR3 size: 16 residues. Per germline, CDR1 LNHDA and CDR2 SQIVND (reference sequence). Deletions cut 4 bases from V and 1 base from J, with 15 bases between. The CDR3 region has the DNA TGTGCCAGTAGTACCCAAGTGGCGGGTGGCACAGATACGCAGTATTTT. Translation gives CASSTQVAGGTDTQYF.

CDR3 DNA: TGCGCCAGCAGTTCACAGGGGGCGCATACTAATGAAAAACTGTTTTTT. Residues: CASSSQGAHTNEKLFF. J is TRBJ1-4 and V is TRBV5-1; 9 nucleotides align to TRBD1. J lost 2 bases, V lost 5 bases, and 7 bases had no gene match. The CDR3 is 16 residues long. Germline CDR1 and CDR2: SGHRS and YFSETQ.

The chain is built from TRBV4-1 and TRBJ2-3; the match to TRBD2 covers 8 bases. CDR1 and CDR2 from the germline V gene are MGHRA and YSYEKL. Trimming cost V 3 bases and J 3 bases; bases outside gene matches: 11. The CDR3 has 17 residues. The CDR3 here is CASSHPEGGRRTDTQYF. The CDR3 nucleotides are TGCGCCAGCAGCCACCCGGAGGGCGGGAGGAGGACAGATACGCAGTATTTT.

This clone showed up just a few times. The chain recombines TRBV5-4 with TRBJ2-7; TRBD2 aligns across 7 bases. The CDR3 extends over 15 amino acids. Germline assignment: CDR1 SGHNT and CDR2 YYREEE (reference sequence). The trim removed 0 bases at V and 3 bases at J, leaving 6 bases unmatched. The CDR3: CASSLDLADIYEQYF. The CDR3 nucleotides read TGTGCCAGCAGCTTGGACCTAGCGGATATCTACGAGCAGTACTTC.

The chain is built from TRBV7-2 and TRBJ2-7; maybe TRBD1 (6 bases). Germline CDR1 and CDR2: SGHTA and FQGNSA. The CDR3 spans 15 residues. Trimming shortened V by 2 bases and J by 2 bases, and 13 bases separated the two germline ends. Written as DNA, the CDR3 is TGTGCCAGCAGCTTATACAGGGCGAATACCTACGAGCAGTACTTC. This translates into CASSLYRANTYEQYF.

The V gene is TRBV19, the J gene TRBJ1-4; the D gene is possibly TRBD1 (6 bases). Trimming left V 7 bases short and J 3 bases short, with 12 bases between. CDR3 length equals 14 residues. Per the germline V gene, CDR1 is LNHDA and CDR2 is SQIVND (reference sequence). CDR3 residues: CASTPTGANEKLFF. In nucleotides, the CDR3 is TGTGCCAGTACTCCGACAGGCGCTAATGAAAAACTGTTTTTT.

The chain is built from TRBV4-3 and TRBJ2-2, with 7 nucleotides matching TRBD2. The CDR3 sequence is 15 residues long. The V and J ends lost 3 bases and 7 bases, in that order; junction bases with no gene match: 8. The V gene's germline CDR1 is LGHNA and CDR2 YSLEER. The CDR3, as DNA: TGCGCCAGCAGCCATATACTAGCGAGAGACGGGGAGCTGTTTTTT. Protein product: CASSHILARDGELFF.

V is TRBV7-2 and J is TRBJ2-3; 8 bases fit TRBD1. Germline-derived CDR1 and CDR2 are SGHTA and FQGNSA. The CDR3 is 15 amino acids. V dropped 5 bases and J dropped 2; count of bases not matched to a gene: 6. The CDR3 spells CASSPGQVTTDTQYF. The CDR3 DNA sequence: TGTGCCAGCAGCCCGGGACAGGTAACCACAGATACGCAGTATTTT.

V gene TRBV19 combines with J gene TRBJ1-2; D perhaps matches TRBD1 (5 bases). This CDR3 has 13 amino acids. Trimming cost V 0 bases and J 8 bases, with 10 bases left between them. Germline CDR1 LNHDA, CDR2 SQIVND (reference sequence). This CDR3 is CASSIEDSEGYTF. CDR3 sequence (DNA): TGTGCCAGTAGTATAGAAGACAGTGAAGGCTACACCTTC.